The source of this TCR beta chain is a study of blood T cell repertoires in COVID-19. Overall study: COVID-19 samples from acute and convalescent phases originated in the United States, Italy and Spain.

The germline gives CDR1 LNHDA, CDR2 SQIVND (reference sequence). V dropped 5 bases and J dropped 6; count of bases not matched to a gene: 8. This CDR3 contains 15 residues. This clone has a single count. Sequencing used immunoSEQ multiplex PCR; TCRdb keeps in-frame clones, though not all of them. The table has roughly 120,000 clones, less than 85% seen once. Source material: peripheral blood. This sequence was found in a man aged 25 to 40 with acute or convalescent COVID-19. The chain joins TRBV19 to TRBJ2-1, with TRBD1 matching 9 bases. The CDR3 protein is CASSPQTGGVNEQFF. The CDR3 nucleotides read TGTGCCAGTAGTCCCCAGACAGGGGGTGTCAATGAGCAGTTCTTC.